The 12 T cell receptor beta chains reported below all come from one sample, sequenced in a study of blood T cells in healthy people across ages (dated by TCRdb to the mid-2010s). Library generation was performed with 5' RACE. The instrument given in TCRdb is Illumina HiSeq 2500. A second PCR of 7 to 11 cycles was performed with a sample-barcoded 5' primer and a J-beta primer mix. TCRdb itself trimmed the public reads at Q25 with fastp, ran MiXCR and retained productive beta chains. Each CDR3 protein appears once, grouped with its most common genes and DNA. The sample has over a million distinct CDR3 sequences on record, 35% to 45% of them singletons. The ten largest clones capture about 4% of the sample. Sequencing input: blood. These receptors came from a woman aged 18-30 years in good health.

About this clonotype: Mismatch with germline at one junction end may stem from a read error. The chain links TRBV5-1 to TRBJ2-1; D possibly uses TRBD1 or TRBD2 (5 bases each). This CDR3 region has 13 residues. CDR1 SGHRS and CDR2 YFSETQ come from the germline V gene. The CDR3 nucleotides are TGCGCCGGCAGCTTGGGGGACGGGTCTGAACAGTTCTTC. It yields the protein CAGSLGDGSEQFF.

This clonotype came up many times. This chain joins TRBV9 and TRBJ2-3, with D perhaps TRBD1 (8 bases). Germline V gene data show CDR1 as SGDLS and CDR2 as YYNGEE. Trimming removed 0 bases from V and 2 bases from J, with 25 bases in between. The CDR3 has 20 residues. CDR3 residues: CASSVAHGGNRGLLTDTQYF. Here the CDR3 DNA reads TGTGCCAGCAGCGTAGCACACGGGGGGAACAGGGGGTTACTCACAGATACGCAGTATTTT. The variable domain in full, completed from reference TRBV9 and TRBJ2-3, reads DSGVTQTPKHLITATGQRVTLRCSPRSGDLSVYWYQQSLDQGLQFLIQYYNGEERAKGNILERFSAQQFPDLHSELNLSSLELGDSALYFCASSVAHGGNRGLLTDTQYFGPGTRLTVL.

This clonotype was detected only a few times. The rearrangement uses TRBV5-5 and TRBJ2-7; D perhaps matches TRBD2 (6 bases). Germline CDR1 SGHKS, CDR2 YYEKEE (reference sequence). With 4 bases removed from V and 7 bases from J, the gap between germline ends came to 15 bases. The CDR3 has 13 amino acids. CDR3 loop: CASSITSMNEQYF. For the CDR3, the DNA is TGTGCCAGCAGCATCACTAGCATGAATGAGCAGTACTTC.

This clonotype has a handful of counts. The rearrangement links TRBV27 to TRBJ1-5, with TRBD1 as a possible D gene (5 bases). Germline V gene sequence: CDR1 MNHEY, CDR2 SMNVEV (reference sequence). CDR3 length: 16 amino acids. The V gene lost 4 bases and the J gene lost 2 bases, with 15 bases spanning the gap. This CDR3 reads CASSSLEEGGNQPQHF. DNA of the CDR3: TGTGCCAGCAGTTCCCTGGAGGAAGGGGGCAATCAGCCCCAGCATTTT.

This chain uses TRBV28 with TRBJ2-2, with TRBD2 identical over 14 bases. The CDR3 consists of 17 residues. Germline loops: CDR1 MDHEN, CDR2 SYDVKM. V lost 8 bases to trimming and J lost 3 bases; unmatched junction nucleotides: 8. CDR3 loop: CASHLRGLAGDTGELFF. CDR3 DNA sequence: TGTGCCAGCCACCTCCGGGGACTAGCGGGAGACACCGGGGAGCTGTTTTTT.

This clonotype occurred a few times. The V gene is TRBV9, the J gene TRBJ2-2, with D possibly TRBD1 on 6 matching bases. The CDR3 extends over 12 amino acids. CDR1 is SGDLS, CDR2 YYNGEE, per germline. V gave up 7 bases and J gave up 7 bases, with 11 bases separating them. The CDR3 nucleotides read TGTGCCAGCGGGGGCCCCCTCGGGGAGCTGTTTTTT. Translation: CASGGPLGELFF.

This clonotype was detected only a few times. The V gene is TRBV25-1, the J gene TRBJ1-5, with TRBD1 matching 9 bases. This CDR3 is built from 15 residues. V trimming: 7 bases; J trimming: 4 bases; junction bases outside the gene matches: 8. Germline V CDR1 and CDR2: MGHDK, SYGVNS. The CDR3 loop reads CASNPRDRENQPQHF. The CDR3 nucleotides are TGTGCCAGCAATCCCCGGGACAGGGAAAATCAGCCCCAGCATTTT.

Only a few counts were recorded for this clonotype. This rearrangement joins TRBV4-3 to TRBJ2-5; D not certain. The CDR3 is 15 amino acids. Germline V gene data show CDR1 as LGHNA and CDR2 as YSLEER. V was cut by 0 bases and J by 2 bases, with 10 bases left in between. CDR3 nucleotide sequence: TGCGCCAGCAGCCAAGATCAACAGCTTCAAGAGACCCAGTACTTC. This sequence encodes CASSQDQQLQETQYF.

This clonotype occurred many times. The chain combines TRBV7-2 with TRBJ2-1; D is ambiguous. The end of the DNA fits TRBJ2-7 better, so the J call may be wrong. The germline V gene has CDR1 SGHTA and CDR2 FQGNSA. The CDR3 sequence is 16 residues long. CDR3 nucleotides: TGTGCCAGCACCCCATCGGCGGTTACCTCCTACAATGAGCAGTACTTC. It yields the protein CASTPSAVTSYNEQYF.

The CDR3 here is CASSQRTSGGRTQYF. The CDR3 DNA follows: TGTGCCAGCAGTCAACGGACTAGCGGGGGTCGGACCCAGTACTTC. The V call is TRBV2, the J call TRBJ2-7; 13 positions match TRBD2. Matching the DNA end better, TRBJ2-5 makes the J call doubtful. The CDR3 spans 15 residues. Germline V gives CDR1 SNHLY, CDR2 FYNNEI.

This chain connects TRBV6-2 or TRBV6-3 to TRBJ2-1, with a weak D call TRBD2 (5 bases). Trimming pared 0 bases from V and 13 bases from J, leaving 25 bases between. Germline V gene data show CDR1 as MNHEY and CDR2 as SVGEGT. The CDR3 is 17 residues long. Here the CDR3 reads CASSYSRLRQGSETQFF. The CDR3 DNA sequence: TGTGCCAGCAGTTACTCCCGACTACGGCAAGGAAGTGAGACCCAGTTCTTC.

This clonotype was picked up a small number of times. This chain joins TRBV18 and TRBJ1-2; no definite D call. The CDR3 extends over 13 amino acids. Trimming left V 6 bases short and J 13 bases short, with 21 bases between. Germline CDR1 and CDR2: KGHSH and LQKENI. The CDR3 loop is CASSELRTASATF. For the CDR3, the DNA is TGTGCCAGCTCCGAATTACGGACGGCCTCGGCCACCTTC.